The clone carrying this T cell receptor beta chain occurred many times. Its antigen remains unidentified. Profiled with immunoSEQ multiplex PCR; TCRdb holds only in-frame clones, not every one. Recorded here are over 10,000 clones, with no singletons, and the ten leading clones hold roughly 25%. A marrow graft followed busulfan-fludarabine conditioning, with cyclophosphamide on days +3 and +4. Germline V CDR1 and CDR2: SGHNT, YYREEE (reference sequence). V gave up 0 bases and J gave up 2 bases, with 6 bases separating them. The CDR3 covers 15 residues. This entry comes from a study of T cells after posttransplantation cyclophosphamide. Study-level findings and limits: TRB overlap between skin or GI tissue T cells and blood was limited.

The sample was PBMCs, taken after allogeneic stem cell transplant with posttransplant cyclophosphamide. This TCR derives from a female patient in her forties who received an allogeneic stem cell transplant from a related donor, was CMV-positive, and had acute GVHD only. The graft donor may account for some of the T cells. The chain couples TRBV5-4 to TRBJ2-6; D is unresolved. The chain's CDR3 is CASSLGGPGANVLTF. Written as DNA, the CDR3 is TGTGCCAGCAGCTTGGGTGGGCCTGGGGCCAACGTCCTGACTTTC.